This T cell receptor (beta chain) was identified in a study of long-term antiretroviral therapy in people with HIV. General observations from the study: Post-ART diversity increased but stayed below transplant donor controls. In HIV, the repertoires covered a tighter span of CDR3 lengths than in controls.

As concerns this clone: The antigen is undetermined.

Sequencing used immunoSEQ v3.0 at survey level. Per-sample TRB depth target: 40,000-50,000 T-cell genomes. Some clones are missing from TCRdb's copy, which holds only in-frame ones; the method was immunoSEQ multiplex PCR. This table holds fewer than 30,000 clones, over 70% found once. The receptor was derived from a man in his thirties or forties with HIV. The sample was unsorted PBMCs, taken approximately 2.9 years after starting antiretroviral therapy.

This chain's CDR3 is CSAGSGETQYF. CDR3 DNA sequence: TGCAGCGCTGGGTCCGGTGAGACCCAGTACTTC. V gene TRBV29-1 combines with J gene TRBJ2-5, with D unclear. Germline CDR1 reads SQVTM; CDR2 reads ANQGSEA. The CDR3 consists of 11 residues. The ends were cut back, 7 bases at V and 5 bases at J, with 11 bases in the middle.